The rows below give T cell receptor beta chains drawn from one sample of a study of human T cells and chemical hapten exposure. TCRdb passed the RACE reads through MiXCR, listing each CDR3 protein once. The sample carries fewer than 400,000 distinct CDR3 sequences, about 7% recorded once. Specimen: whole blood, collected in connection with sensitization to the hapten diphenylcyclopropenone (DPC). The receptors were sampled from a woman between 18 and 29 years old with alopecia areata. Some clones in this sample may be carry-over from other donors' samples. Both conserved end residues are part of each CDR3. Fields, in order: V gene, D gene, CDR3 protein. D genes are given only for firm matches.

v_call: TRBV6-5; d_call: TRBD1; cdr3_aa: CASSYAGQGKGSTEAFF
v_call: TRBV27; d_call: TRBD1; cdr3_aa: CASRYADRGTEAFF
v_call: TRBV3-1; d_call: NA; cdr3_aa: CASSQALRADTQYF
v_call: TRBV3-1; d_call: NA; cdr3_aa: CASSLGLGVSSYNEQFF
v_call: TRBV18; d_call: TRBD1; cdr3_aa: CASSPPSRGRDTEAFF
v_call: TRBV2; d_call: NA; cdr3_aa: CASSEDRKPNEKLFF
v_call: TRBV20-1; d_call: NA; cdr3_aa: CSAREFGFSTDTQYF
v_call: TRBV6-5; d_call: NA; cdr3_aa: CASRKGPANQETQYF
v_call: TRBV9; d_call: NA; cdr3_aa: CASSPSGNTEAFF
v_call: TRBV11-2; d_call: NA; cdr3_aa: CASSLIRGAENYGYTF
v_call: TRBV20-1; d_call: NA; cdr3_aa: CSAGTEAFF
v_call: TRBV12-3/TRBV12-4; d_call: NA; cdr3_aa: CASSEPRDLYSGTGELFF
v_call: TRBV7-9; d_call: TRBD1; cdr3_aa: CASRPGTGFNNEQFF
v_call: TRBV18; d_call: NA; cdr3_aa: CASSPPGRYNEQFF
v_call: TRBV29-1; d_call: NA; cdr3_aa: CSVPNPEQTDTQYF
v_call: TRBV7-9; d_call: NA; cdr3_aa: CANYYGPGSPLHF
v_call: TRBV6-5; d_call: TRBD1; cdr3_aa: CASSRGGRDTEAFF
v_call: TRBV20-1; d_call: TRBD2; cdr3_aa: CSASGLATPHTQYF
v_call: TRBV4-3; d_call: NA; cdr3_aa: CASKALPHGDYGYTF
v_call: TRBV6-1; d_call: TRBD2; cdr3_aa: CASSEATSWNEQFF
v_call: TRBV4-1; d_call: NA; cdr3_aa: CASSQGADSYYEQYF
v_call: TRBV12-3/TRBV12-4; d_call: NA; cdr3_aa: CASTPCTQYF
v_call: TRBV10-3; d_call: NA; cdr3_aa: CAISESEGRGTDEQYF